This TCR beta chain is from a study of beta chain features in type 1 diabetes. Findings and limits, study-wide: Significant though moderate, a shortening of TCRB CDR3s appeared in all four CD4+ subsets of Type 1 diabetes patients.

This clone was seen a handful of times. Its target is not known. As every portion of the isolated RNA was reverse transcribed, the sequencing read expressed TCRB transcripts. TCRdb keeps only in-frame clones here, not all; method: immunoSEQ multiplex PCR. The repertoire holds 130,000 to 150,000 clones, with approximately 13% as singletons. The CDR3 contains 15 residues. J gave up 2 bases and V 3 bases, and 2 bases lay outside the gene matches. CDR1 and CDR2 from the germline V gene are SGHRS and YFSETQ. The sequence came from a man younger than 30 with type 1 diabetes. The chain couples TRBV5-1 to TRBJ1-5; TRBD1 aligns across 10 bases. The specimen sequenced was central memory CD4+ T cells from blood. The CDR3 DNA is TGCGCCAGCAGCTCGGGGACAGGGGGCAATCAGCCCCAGCATTTT. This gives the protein CASSSGTGGNQPQHF. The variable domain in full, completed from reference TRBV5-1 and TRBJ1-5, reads KAGVTQTPRYLIKTRGQQVTLSCSPISGHRSVSWYQQTPGQGLQFLFEYFSETQRNKGNFPGRFSGRQFSNSRSEMNVSTLELGDSALYLCASSSGTGGNQPQHFGDGTRLSIL.